This T cell receptor beta chain was identified in a study of human T cells and chemical hapten exposure. Germline V gene sequence: CDR1 SQVTM, CDR2 ANQGSEA. The V gene end was trimmed by 7 bases and the J gene end by 7 bases; junction bases not matched to a gene: 6. This CDR3 is 11 amino acids long. Study-wide points: TCRs whose frequency exceeded 1 in 1000 remained the same following DPC sensitization.

Total RNA was extracted from unfractionated whole blood. As concerns this clonotype: Its cognate antigen is unknown.

Library preparation tagged each individual cDNA molecule with a unique molecular identifier. TCRdb redid the calling of the reads with MiXCR, one entry per CDR3 protein. The sample shows about 120,000 distinct CDR3 sequences, over 7% of them seen only once. Sequencing was done on a sample of whole blood. The gene calls are TRBV29-1 and TRBJ2-7; TRBD2 agrees at 8 bases. The receptor was derived from a human donor in good health. Some clones in this sample may be carry-over from other donors' samples. CDR3 sequence reads: CSAGGSGEQYF. The CDR3 nucleotides read TGCAGCGCGGGGGGGTCGGGGGAGCAGTACTTC.